These T cell receptor beta chains were read from a single sample in a study of blood T cell repertoires in COVID-19. The protocol was immunoSEQ multiplex PCR, while the TCRdb copy is restricted to in-frame clones and leaves out a portion. Of about 320,000 clones listed, 90% to 95% are singletons. The sample comprised PBMCs or T cells enriched from blood (not recorded which). The receptors were sampled from a young woman who had been exposed to COVID-19. The CDR3 runs from the conserved cysteine through the conserved F or W. Fields, in order: clone size, V gene, D gene, J gene, CDR3 protein, CDR3 DNA. D genes are given only for firm matches. Clone sizes are given selectively: once, few, many, or a class where the clone is expanded.

abundance: few; v_gene: TRBV4-1; d_gene: TRBD1; j_gene: TRBJ1-2; CDR3aa: CASSREDRVYGYTF; CDR3nt: TGCGCCAGCAGCCGAGAGGACAGGGTATATGGCTACACCTTC
abundance: .; v_gene: TRBV5-6; d_gene: TRBD1; j_gene: TRBJ1-2; CDR3aa: CASSLVPTGGDGYTF; CDR3nt: TGTGCCAGCAGCTTGGTTCCCACAGGGGGCGACGGCTACACCTTC
abundance: .; v_gene: TRBV5-8; d_gene: .; j_gene: TRBJ1-2; CDR3aa: CASSVRTAGGMGYTF; CDR3nt: TGTGCCAGCAGCGTGAGGACCGCGGGGGGTATGGGCTACACCTTC
abundance: .; v_gene: TRBV5-4; d_gene: .; j_gene: TRBJ1-4; CDR3aa: CASSLGGHPNEKLFF; CDR3nt: TGTGCCAGCAGCTTAGGGGGACACCCAAATGAAAAACTGTTTTTT
abundance: once; v_gene: TRBV5-8; d_gene: TRBD1; j_gene: TRBJ1-5; CDR3aa: CASSLGQGVFSQPQHF; CDR3nt: TGTGCCAGCAGCTTAGGACAGGGAGTTTTTTCTCAGCCCCAGCATTTT
abundance: .; v_gene: TRBV6-5; d_gene: .; j_gene: TRBJ1-1; CDR3aa: CASTFGRGGTEAFF; CDR3nt: TGTGCCAGCACATTTGGGAGGGGAGGGACTGAAGCTTTCTTT
abundance: .; v_gene: TRBV4-1; d_gene: TRBD2; j_gene: TRBJ2-3; CDR3aa: CASSQDELAGDTQYF; CDR3nt: TGCGCCAGCAGCCAAGATGAACTAGCGGGAGATACGCAGTATTTT
abundance: .; v_gene: TRBV7-3; d_gene: TRBD2; j_gene: TRBJ2-1; CDR3aa: CASSQGLAPNNEQFF; CDR3nt: TGTGCCAGCAGCCAAGGACTAGCGCCTAACAATGAGCAGTTCTTC
abundance: .; v_gene: TRBV5-4; d_gene: TRBD2; j_gene: TRBJ2-3; CDR3aa: CASSPRLAGGISTDTQYF; CDR3nt: TGTGCCAGCAGCCCACGGCTAGCGGGGGGCATAAGCACAGATACGCAGTATTTT
abundance: .; v_gene: TRBV5-1; d_gene: TRBD2; j_gene: TRBJ2-1; CDR3aa: CASSRGGSSYNEQFF; CDR3nt: TGCGCCAGCAGCCGGGGGGGCTCTTCCTACAATGAGCAGTTCTTC
abundance: once; v_gene: TRBV5-1; d_gene: TRBD1; j_gene: TRBJ2-1; CDR3aa: CASSWDSSSYNEQFF; CDR3nt: TGCGCCAGCAGCTGGGACAGCAGCTCCTACAATGAGCAGTTCTTC
abundance: .; v_gene: TRBV6-5; d_gene: .; j_gene: TRBJ1-1; CDR3aa: CASRLRQASRGEAFF; CDR3nt: TGTGCCAGCAGATTAAGACAGGCCTCTAGGGGTGAAGCTTTCTTT
abundance: .; v_gene: TRBV5-1; d_gene: TRBD1; j_gene: TRBJ1-2; CDR3aa: CASSPDRVGYGYTF; CDR3nt: TGCGCCAGCAGCCCTGACAGGGTGGGCTATGGCTACACCTTC
abundance: few; v_gene: TRBV3-1/TRBV3-2; d_gene: .; j_gene: TRBJ1-4; CDR3aa: CASSQVGPGGRNEKLFF; CDR3nt: TGTGCCAGCAGCCAAGTAGGTCCCGGGGGACGGAATGAAAAACTGTTTTTT
abundance: .; v_gene: TRBV9; d_gene: TRBD1; j_gene: TRBJ1-3; CDR3aa: CASSDNQGVRGNTIYF; CDR3nt: TGTGCCAGCAGCGATAACCAGGGGGTGAGGGGAAACACCATATATTTT
abundance: .; v_gene: TRBV5-1; d_gene: .; j_gene: TRBJ2-3; CDR3aa: CASSSAMGVGRTDTQYF; CDR3nt: TGCGCCAGCAGCTCGGCCATGGGAGTAGGTCGCACAGATACGCAGTATTTT
abundance: .; v_gene: TRBV10-3; d_gene: .; j_gene: TRBJ1-1; CDR3aa: CATVGGSTEAFF; CDR3nt: TGTGCCACCGTGGGCGGGAGCACTGAAGCTTTCTTT
abundance: .; v_gene: TRBV5-1; d_gene: .; j_gene: TRBJ2-3; CDR3aa: CASRRGGPPTDTQYF; CDR3nt: TGCGCCAGCAGGCGTGGCGGGCCGCCCACAGATACGCAGTATTTT
abundance: once; v_gene: TRBV29-1; d_gene: .; j_gene: TRBJ1-4; CDR3aa: CSVDGGGKLFF; CDR3nt: TGCAGCGTTGATGGGGGGGGAAAACTGTTTTTT
abundance: once; v_gene: TRBV12-3/TRBV12-4; d_gene: .; j_gene: TRBJ2-7; CDR3aa: CASSWRASYEQYF; CDR3nt: TGTGCCAGCAGTTGGAGGGCCTCCTACGAGCAGTACTTC
abundance: .; v_gene: TRBV2; d_gene: TRBD2; j_gene: TRBJ2-1; CDR3aa: CASSYGLAGINEQFF; CDR3nt: TGTGCCAGCAGTTATGGACTAGCGGGGATCAATGAGCAGTTCTTC
abundance: .; v_gene: TRBV7-3; d_gene: TRBD1; j_gene: TRBJ2-1; CDR3aa: CASSIGQGPYTEQFF; CDR3nt: TGTGCCAGCAGCATTGGACAGGGGCCTTACACTGAGCAGTTCTTC
abundance: .; v_gene: TRBV15; d_gene: .; j_gene: TRBJ1-1; CDR3aa: CATSKVSGGGVNTEAFF; CDR3nt: TGTGCCACCAGCAAAGTTTCTGGGGGCGGAGTGAACACTGAAGCTTTCTTT
abundance: .; v_gene: TRBV7-2; d_gene: .; j_gene: TRBJ2-3; CDR3aa: CASSLRASIFTDTQYF; CDR3nt: TGTGCCAGCAGCTTGCGGGCATCCATTTTCACAGATACGCAGTATTTT
abundance: few; v_gene: TRBV10-3; d_gene: TRBD1; j_gene: TRBJ2-1; CDR3aa: CATRTGENEQFF; CDR3nt: TGTGCCACTAGGACAGGGGAGAATGAGCAGTTCTTC
abundance: .; v_gene: TRBV6-6; d_gene: .; j_gene: TRBJ1-3; CDR3aa: CASTPRGHLSGNTIYF; CDR3nt: TGTGCCAGCACCCCCCGAGGGCATTTGTCTGGAAACACCATATATTTT
abundance: .; v_gene: TRBV6-5; d_gene: .; j_gene: TRBJ1-2; CDR3aa: CASSYSGGTYGYTF; CDR3nt: TGTGCCAGCAGTTACTCGGGAGGCACCTATGGCTACACCTTC
abundance: .; v_gene: TRBV5-4; d_gene: TRBD1; j_gene: TRBJ1-6; CDR3aa: CASSDGDRDNSPLHF; CDR3nt: TGTGCCAGCAGCGATGGGGACAGAGATAATTCACCCCTCCACTTT
abundance: .; v_gene: TRBV7-9; d_gene: TRBD2; j_gene: TRBJ2-5; CDR3aa: CASSSGLAGTEETQYF; CDR3nt: TGTGCCAGCAGCTCGGGACTAGCGGGTACAGAAGAGACCCAGTACTTC
abundance: .; v_gene: TRBV3-1/TRBV3-2; d_gene: TRBD1; j_gene: TRBJ1-2; CDR3aa: CASTLGDRHGYTF; CDR3nt: TGTGCCAGCACTCTAGGGGACAGGCACGGCTACACCTTC
abundance: .; v_gene: TRBV7-9; d_gene: TRBD1; j_gene: TRBJ1-2; CDR3aa: CASSFELKGALGYTF; CDR3nt: TGTGCCAGCAGCTTCGAGTTGAAGGGGGCCCTAGGCTACACCTTC
abundance: .; v_gene: TRBV13; d_gene: .; j_gene: TRBJ2-2; CDR3aa: CASSLGQPNTGELFF; CDR3nt: TGTGCCAGCAGCTTAGGACAGCCGAACACCGGGGAGCTGTTTTTT
abundance: .; v_gene: TRBV9; d_gene: .; j_gene: TRBJ2-3; CDR3aa: CASSVVGSWGTDTQYF; CDR3nt: TGTGCCAGCAGCGTAGTCGGTAGCTGGGGCACAGATACGCAGTATTTT
abundance: .; v_gene: TRBV12-3/TRBV12-4; d_gene: TRBD1; j_gene: TRBJ1-1; CDR3aa: CASSDRGREAFF; CDR3nt: TGTGCCAGCAGCGACAGGGGGCGCGAAGCTTTCTTT
abundance: .; v_gene: TRBV6-5; d_gene: TRBD2; j_gene: TRBJ2-3; CDR3aa: CASNPGSGWEDTQYF; CDR3nt: TGTGCCAGCAACCCGGGTAGCGGGTGGGAAGATACGCAGTATTTT
abundance: .; v_gene: TRBV20-1; d_gene: .; j_gene: TRBJ2-7; CDR3aa: CSASLERSAYEQYF; CDR3nt: TGCAGTGCTAGTTTGGAGCGGAGTGCCTACGAGCAGTACTTC
abundance: .; v_gene: TRBV24-1; d_gene: TRBD2; j_gene: TRBJ2-1; CDR3aa: CATSDPGLAGRYNEQFF; CDR3nt: TGTGCCACCAGTGATCCGGGACTAGCGGGGCGCTACAATGAGCAGTTCTTC
abundance: .; v_gene: TRBV5-1; d_gene: .; j_gene: TRBJ1-1; CDR3aa: CASSLVQRAGTEAFF; CDR3nt: TGCGCCAGCAGCTTGGTTCAACGCGCTGGTACTGAAGCTTTCTTT
abundance: .; v_gene: TRBV9; d_gene: TRBD2; j_gene: TRBJ2-2; CDR3aa: CASSVGPGTSGGRGTGELFF; CDR3nt: TGTGCCAGCAGCGTAGGGCCCGGGACTAGCGGGGGGCGTGGCACCGGGGAGCTGTTTTTT
abundance: few; v_gene: TRBV20-1; d_gene: .; j_gene: TRBJ1-3; CDR3aa: CSASSVGNTIYF; CDR3nt: TGCAGTGCTAGTTCCGTAGGAAACACCATATATTTT
abundance: .; v_gene: TRBV13; d_gene: TRBD1; j_gene: TRBJ1-1; CDR3aa: CASRSLGQGANTEAFF; CDR3nt: TGTGCCAGCAGAAGTCTCGGACAGGGGGCTAACACTGAAGCTTTCTTT